This paragraph covers one T cell receptor (beta chain) sequence. The CDR3 has 15 residues. Germline assignment: CDR1 LNHDA and CDR2 SQIVND (reference sequence). The ends lost 5 bases at V and 8 bases at J; junction bases unmatched: 9. Repertoires were generated with immunoSEQ multiplex PCR, while TCRdb's copy carries only in-frame clones and drops some. The table has approximately 84,000 clones, approximately 82% seen once. This sample is part of a study of control samples from healthy donors and cancer patients. The V call is TRBV19, the J call TRBJ2-1; 10 bases align to TRBD2. The specimen was blood. This receptor was obtained from a woman aged 55-69 years in good health. CDR3 protein: CASSGLAALRDEQFF. In DNA form, the CDR3 reads TGTGCCAGTAGTGGACTAGCGGCCCTAAGGGATGAGCAGTTCTTC.